This T cell receptor (beta chain) was recovered during a study of cytomegalovirus exposure and HLA in healthy donors. General observations from the study: In vitro, a few CMV-associated chains proved specific for CMV antigens. The study recorded 160 or so TCR beta chains that were cytomegalovirus-associated. In the roughly 120 validation repertoires, a later analysis found that first-cohort TCR clusters tended to co-occur.

Generated by immunoSEQ multiplex PCR, the TCRdb table keeps only in-frame clones and is missing some. The sample contains over 150,000 clones, less than 90% of which appear only once. Donors were drawn from the approximately 120-subject validation cohort, separate from the approximately 670-subject first cohort. The trim removed 5 bases at V and 4 bases at J, leaving 7 bases unmatched. The V gene's germline CDR1 is LNHDA and CDR2 SQIVND (reference sequence). The CDR3 totals 14 residues. Concerning this clone itself: The antigen is undetermined.

The sequenced sample consisted of PBMCs. The TCR sequence derives from a man in his late teens or twenties in good health and CMV-seropositive. This chain links TRBV19 with TRBJ1-1; 7 nucleotides align to TRBD1. The CDR3 DNA reads TGTGCCAGTAGTGCTACAGGGGTACGCACTGAAGCTTTCTTT. Translated: CASSATGVRTEAFF.